A single sample gave rise to the 23 T cell receptor beta chains below, sequenced in a study of early T cells in non-severe SARS-CoV-2 infection. MiXCR, applied by TCRdb to the 5' RACE reads, yields one record per CDR3 protein. The repertoire includes roughly 100,000 distinct CDR3 sequences, around 13% of them detected once, and 6% to 7.5% sits in the top ten. Sequencing input: whole blood. The source of these receptors is an adult who was a healthcare worker with PCR-confirmed SARS-CoV-2 infection or an uninfected control (not recorded which).

The rearrangement uses TRBV6-2 or TRBV6-3 and TRBJ2-2, with TRBD2 matching over 7 bases. Unmatched junction bases numbered 13, after V lost 3 bases and J lost 6 bases. The CDR3 runs 17 residues. The germline V gene encodes CDR1 MNHEY and CDR2 SVGEGT. The CDR3: CASSYFEGLDGSGELFF. DNA of the CDR3: TGTGCCAGCAGTTATTTCGAAGGACTAGACGGGTCCGGGGAGCTGTTTTTT.

This clonotype showed up many times. The chain employs TRBV7-2 and TRBJ2-7; TRBD1 matches 9 bases. Germline V gene sequence: CDR1 SGHTA, CDR2 FQGNSA. The CDR3 contains 15 residues. V gave up 5 bases and J gave up 7 bases; unmatched junction bases: 12. The DNA for the CDR3 is TGTGCCAGCAGCATTGGGACAGGGCTTTATGTGGAGCAGTACTTC. This gives the protein CASSIGTGLYVEQYF.

This clonotype was seen ten or more times. The V gene is TRBV16, the J gene TRBJ1-5; D is uncertain. Trimming cost V 1 base and J 2 bases, with 6 bases left between them. CDR1 and CDR2 (germline): KGHSY, FQNENV. This CDR3 spans 14 amino acids. CDR3: CASSQYTRNQPQHF. The CDR3 bases are TGTGCCAGCAGCCAATACACTCGCAATCAGCCCCAGCATTTT.

A remark on this clonotype: A much larger clone is a single base away; this may be a read error. The chain carries TRBV29-1 and TRBJ2-7; D is undetermined. Trimming shortened V by 1 base and J by 1 base, and 11 bases separated the two germline ends. The CDR3 is made up of 14 amino acids. Germline CDR1 is SQVTM and CDR2 is ANQGSEA. This chain's CDR3 is CSVEAGSDSYEQYF. The CDR3 nucleotides are TGCAGCGTTGAAGCCGGGTCGGATTCCTACGAGCAGTACTTC.

This chain joins TRBV20-1 and TRBJ2-3; D gene unclear. CDR3 length: 10 amino acids. The V and J ends lost 4 bases and 6 bases respectively, with 5 bases between them. From germline, CDR1 is DFQATT and CDR2 SNEGSKA (reference sequence). The CDR3 spells CSAKYDTQYF. Here the CDR3 DNA reads TGCAGTGCTAAATACGATACGCAGTATTTT.

This clonotype showed up just a few times. This rearrangement joins TRBV19 to TRBJ2-5; D is possibly TRBD2 (5 bases). Per germline, CDR1 LNHDA and CDR2 SQIVND (reference sequence). CDR3 length: 13 residues. V lost 7 bases and J lost 5, with 14 bases in between. The CDR3 nucleotides read TGTGCCAGTAAGAATAGCGCGGAGGAGACCCAGTACTTC. Its protein is CASKNSAEETQYF.

In this sample, this clonotype turned up many times. The chain is built from TRBV20-1 and TRBJ2-1; 9 nucleotides line up with TRBD2. Germline CDR1 and CDR2: DFQATT and SNEGSKA (reference sequence). The CDR3 totals 19 residues. The V and J ends lost 6 bases and 9 bases, in that order; junction bases with no gene match: 27. CDR3 loop: CSASGSLAGYGAPFIEQFF. Written as DNA, the CDR3 is TGCAGTGCCAGCGGGAGCCTAGCGGGATATGGGGCTCCCTTTATTGAGCAGTTCTTC.

The J gene is TRBJ2-3, the V gene TRBV9, with TRBD1 as a possible D gene (5 bases). The CDR3 is 16 residues long. The germline V gene has CDR1 SGDLS and CDR2 YYNGEE. Trimming shortened V by 0 bases and J by 4 bases, and 15 bases separated the two germline ends. CDR3 in amino acids: CASSVATGRASDTQYF. The CDR3 bases are TGTGCCAGCAGCGTAGCTACAGGCAGGGCGTCAGATACGCAGTATTTT.

The chain employs TRBV28 and TRBJ1-1; D gene uncertain. V gave up 7 bases and J gave up 3 bases, with 12 bases separating them. Germline CDR1 and CDR2: MDHEN and SYDVKM. The CDR3 is 13 amino acids. Here the CDR3 reads CASTRAMYTEAFF. The CDR3 bases are TGTGCCAGCACCCGAGCTATGTACACTGAAGCTTTCTTT. Full variable domain (remainder filled in from reference TRBV28 and TRBJ1-1): DVKVTQSSRYLVKRTGEKVFLECVQDMDHENMFWYRQDPGLGLRLIYFSYDVKMKEKGDIPEGYSVSREKKERFSLILESASTNQTSMYLCASTRAMYTEAFFGQGTRLTVV.

The V and J genes are TRBV5-1 and TRBJ1-6; D call uncertain. Trimming cost V 0 bases and J 10 bases, with 17 bases left between them. The CDR3 extends over 16 amino acids. The germline CDR1 and CDR2 sequences are SGHRS and YFSETQ. CDR3 amino acids: CASSLGPGNIGSPLHF. CDR3 DNA: TGCGCCAGCAGCTTGGGGCCCGGAAATATCGGGTCACCCCTCCACTTT. Based on the CDR3 plus reference TRBV5-1 and TRBJ1-6, the full variable domain is KAGVTQTPRYLIKTRGQQVTLSCSPISGHRSVSWYQQTPGQGLQFLFEYFSETQRNKGNFPGRFSGRQFSNSRSEMNVSTLELGDSALYLCASSLGPGNIGSPLHFGNGTRLTVT.

This chain uses TRBV29-1 with TRBJ2-5; 9 bases align to TRBD2. Losses at the gene ends were 3 bases for V and 6 bases for J; bases not matched to a gene: 2. The CDR3 is 12 residues long. CDR1 is SQVTM and CDR2 is ANQGSEA in the germline V gene. The CDR3 protein is CSVDSGRQTQYF. CDR3 in DNA: TGCAGCGTTGATAGCGGGAGACAGACCCAGTACTTC.

This clonotype was picked up many times. The rearrangement links TRBV2 to TRBJ2-1, with D maybe TRBD1 (5 bases). V lost 3 bases, J lost 7 bases, and 16 bases lay in between. CDR3 size: 15 residues. CDR1 SNHLY and CDR2 FYNNEI come from the germline V gene. The CDR3 nucleotides are TGTGCCAGCAGTGATTATGGACAAGTGTGGAATGAGCAGTTCTTC. It encodes CASSDYGQVWNEQFF.

Many counts were recorded for this clonotype. This sequence joins TRBV18 and TRBJ1-2; D perhaps matches TRBD1 (6 bases). Trimming took off 3 bases at V and 4 bases at J, with 9 bases between the two ends. CDR1 KGHSH and CDR2 LQKENI come from the germline V gene. The CDR3 contains 13 residues. DNA for the CDR3: TGTGCCAGCTCACCTGGGGGCCTCTATGGCTACACCTTC. This sequence encodes CASSPGGLYGYTF.

V gene TRBV28 combines with J gene TRBJ1-4, with no clear D. The CDR3 is made up of 14 amino acids. Germline V gene data show CDR1 as MDHEN and CDR2 as SYDVKM. Between the trimmed V and J ends, which lost 5 bases and 12 bases, there was a span of 19 bases. The CDR3 region is CASSPRRGGWELFF. For the CDR3, the DNA is TGTGCCAGCAGTCCCCGCCGGGGAGGTTGGGAACTGTTTTTT. The full variable domain, completed using reference TRBV28 and TRBJ1-4, is DVKVTQSSRYLVKRTGEKVFLECVQDMDHENMFWYRQDPGLGLRLIYFSYDVKMKEKGDIPEGYSVSREKKERFSLILESASTNQTSMYLCASSPRRGGWELFFGSGTQLSVL.

This clonotype was picked up many times. This chain links TRBV3-1 with TRBJ1-6; tentative D call: TRBD1 (6 bases). Trimming shortened V by 4 bases and J by 7 bases, and 11 bases separated the two germline ends. The CDR3 is 14 amino acids. Germline V gives CDR1 LGHDT, CDR2 YNNKEL (reference sequence). The CDR3 loop is CASSLRGGNSPLHF. As DNA, the CDR3 is TGTGCCAGCAGCCTGAGGGGGGGGAATTCACCCCTCCACTTT.

Regarding this clonotype: One end of the junction does not line up with germline, which may come from a read error. This chain connects TRBV29-1 to TRBJ1-1; maybe TRBD1 (6 bases). Per germline, CDR1 SQVTM and CDR2 ANQGSEA. This CDR3 has 10 amino acids. CDR3 amino acids: CSVGGAETFF. The CDR3 DNA follows: TGCAGCGTTGGGGGGGCTGAAACTTTCTTT. The full variable domain, with the rest looked up from reference TRBV29-1 and TRBJ1-1, is SAVISQKPSRDICQRGTSLTIQCQVDSQVTMMFWYRQQPGQSLTLIATANQGSEATYESGFVIDKFPISRPNLTFSTLTVSNMSPEDSSIYLCSVGGAETFFGQGTRLTVV.

This clonotype was detected ten times or more. The chain employs TRBV5-4 and TRBJ1-2, with unresolved D. Germline CDR1 SGHNT, CDR2 YYREEE (reference sequence). V was trimmed by 4 bases and J by 8 bases, leaving 15 bases between them. This CDR3 has 13 residues. Written as DNA, the CDR3 is TGTGCCAGCAGCCAGCAGAAGGGCGAAGGCTACACCTTC. It yields the protein CASSQQKGEGYTF.

This clonotype was observed at least ten times. The CDR3 coding sequence is TGTGCCAGTAGTACCCCGGAGGGTGGCTACAATGAGCAGTTCTTC. As protein: CASSTPEGGYNEQFF. The chain uses TRBV19 and TRBJ2-1; D might be TRBD2 (6 bases). The ends were cut back, 4 bases at V and 3 bases at J, with 13 bases in the middle. The CDR3 length is 15 residues. Germline loops: CDR1 LNHDA, CDR2 SQIVND (reference sequence). The full variable domain, rest sourced from reference TRBV19 and TRBJ2-1, is DGGITQSPKYLFRKEGQNVTLSCEQNLNHDAMYWYRQDPGQGLRLIYYSQIVNDFQKGDIAEGYSVSREKKESFPLTVTSAQKNPTAFYLCASSTPEGGYNEQFFGPGTRLTVL.

Many counts were recorded for this clonotype. The V gene is TRBV5-5, the J gene TRBJ2-1; D is unresolved. Germline values: CDR1 SGHKS, CDR2 YYEKEE (reference sequence). This CDR3 has 16 residues. Trimming pared 0 bases from V and 7 bases from J, leaving 17 bases between. The CDR3 region is CASSLDGSASANEQFF. As DNA, the CDR3 is TGTGCCAGCAGCTTGGATGGGTCAGCCAGTGCTAATGAGCAGTTCTTC.

This clonotype was detected a few times. This chain connects TRBV2 to TRBJ2-7; D is unclear. There are 13 residues in the CDR3. Germline-derived CDR1 and CDR2 are SNHLY and FYNNEI. CDR3 bases: TGTGCCAGCAGTGTGGGTTTCGCTGAGCGAATCGGCGTC. The encoded protein is CASSVGFAERIGV.

This clonotype appeared many times. This chain uses TRBV7-9 with TRBJ2-5; 8 positions match TRBD1. The ends lost 5 bases at V and 5 bases at J; junction bases unmatched: 7. Germline lookup yields CDR1 SEHNR and CDR2 FQNEAQ (reference sequence). The CDR3 spans 14 residues. The chain's CDR3 is CASSTDRGGETQYF. Written as DNA, the CDR3 is TGTGCCAGCAGCACCGACAGGGGTGGGGAGACCCAGTACTTC.

The chain recombines TRBV20-1 with TRBJ2-3, with D perhaps TRBD2 (6 bases). Germline lookup yields CDR1 DFQATT and CDR2 SNEGSKA (reference sequence). Trimming pared 0 bases from V and 8 bases from J, leaving 21 bases between. There are 16 residues in the CDR3. CDR3 nucleotides: TGCAGTGCTAGAGATTTTGCGGGGCCCATCTTAGGTACGCAGTATTTT. Its protein product is CSARDFAGPILGTQYF.

In its sample, this clonotype was seen many times. The chain combines TRBV9 with TRBJ1-5; no clear D gene. Germline-derived CDR1 and CDR2 are SGDLS and YYNGEE. The CDR3 runs to 14 residues. V dropped 5 bases and J dropped 0 bases, with 9 bases sitting between them. The CDR3 sequence is CASSRTDSNQPQHF. CDR3 DNA sequence: TGTGCCAGCAGTCGAACAGATAGCAATCAGCCCCAGCATTTT.